One sample yielded the 18 T cell receptor beta chains listed below, sequenced in a study of CD8+ T cells in alopecia areata. RNA extraction was followed by reverse transcription into cDNA, which acted as the sequencing template. Measured with immunoSEQ multiplex PCR; TCRdb has only the in-frame clones, and not every one. The sample holds tens of thousands of clones, just over 65% seen once. Sample treatment: oral pan-JAK inhibitor, 5-10 mg twice daily. Sequencing used CD8+ T cells sorted from blood, obtained at week 4, from a patient treated with tofacitinib. These receptors came from a human donor with alopecia areata.

The chain carries TRBV13 and TRBJ1-2; the D gene is possibly TRBD1 (6 bases). The CDR3 is 18 amino acids. V was pared by 7 bases and J by 8 bases, with 32 bases between. Germline CDR1 and CDR2: PRHDT and FYEKMQ (reference sequence). The CDR3 DNA reads TGTGCCAGCAACCTACATAGAGATAACAGGGTGGAAGTGGAAGGCTACACCTTC. Its protein is CASNLHRDNRVEVEGYTF.

CDR3 nucleotides: TGTGCCAGCAGCTTAACAAGCTCCTACGAGCAGTACTTC. It specifies CASSLTSSYEQYF. The rearrangement uses TRBV7-2 and TRBJ2-7; no clear D gene. Germline lookup yields CDR1 SGHTA and CDR2 FQGNSA. This CDR3 contains 13 residues. Trimming took 2 bases from V and 0 from J, leaving 5 bases between them.

The V call is TRBV29-1, the J call TRBJ1-1; D possibly corresponds to TRBD1 (6 bases). CDR1 is SQVTM, CDR2 ANQGSEA, per germline. The CDR3 spans 10 residues. Trimming left V 7 bases short and J 5 bases short, with 8 bases between. CDR3 protein: CSGQGTEAFF. The DNA of the CDR3 is TGCAGCGGGCAGGGGACTGAAGCTTTCTTT.

The gene calls are TRBV7-9 and TRBJ2-7, with D hard to call. V was cut by 1 base and J by 5 bases, with 6 bases left in between. The CDR3 runs to 12 residues. Germline V gene data show CDR1 as SEHNR and CDR2 as FQNEAQ (reference sequence). The CDR3 nucleotides read TGTGCCAGCAGCTTAGGGGATAACGAGCAGTACTTC. Amino acids: CASSLGDNEQYF.

The gene calls are TRBV15 and TRBJ1-2; the D gene is possibly TRBD1 (6 bases). Germline loops: CDR1 LNHNV, CDR2 YYDKDF (reference sequence). V lost 5 bases, J lost 8 bases, and 15 bases lay in between. CDR3 length: 13 residues. CDR3 sequence (DNA): TGTGCCACCAGCTTTGTGGGGGCCGGAGGCTACACCTTC. It yields the protein CATSFVGAGGYTF.

The CDR3, as DNA: TGCAGCGTCAATATCGGTGGTGAAGCTTTCTTT. This sequence encodes CSVNIGGEAFF. V gene TRBV29-1 combines with J gene TRBJ1-1; unclear D gene. From germline, CDR1 is SQVTM and CDR2 ANQGSEA. The CDR3 spans 11 residues. The V end was cut by 6 bases, the J end by 7 bases, with 12 bases between.

Sample share makes this clone medium-sized. The CDR3 protein is CASSQGSGGRLSEQYF. In DNA form, the CDR3 reads TGCGCCAGCAGCCAAGGTTCGGGGGGCCGGTTATCCGAGCAGTACTTC. The chain carries TRBV4-3 and TRBJ2-7, with D possibly being TRBD2 (7 bases). The length of the CDR3 is 16 residues. Germline-derived CDR1 and CDR2 are LGHNA and YSLEER. V was trimmed by 1 base and J by 6 bases, leaving 19 bases between them.

The V call is TRBV30, the J call TRBJ2-1, with 7 bases matching TRBD2. CDR1 GTSNPN and CDR2 SVGIG come from the germline V gene (reference sequence). This CDR3 contains 13 residues. After removal of 4 bases from V and 5 bases from J, the junction contained 5 bases not matched to a gene. The CDR3 sequence: CAWNRGVDNEQFF. Here the CDR3 DNA reads TGTGCCTGGAACCGGGGGGTTGACAATGAGCAGTTCTTC.

The chain combines TRBV29-1 with TRBJ2-1; D gene ambiguous. Germline V gene data show CDR1 as SQVTM and CDR2 as ANQGSEA. Trimming removed 6 bases from V and 3 bases from J, with 12 bases in between. The CDR3 consists of 13 residues. In DNA form, the CDR3 reads TGCAGCGTCCCACCCTTAAGCTACAATGAGCAGTTCTTC. This encodes CSVPPLSYNEQFF.

The V and J genes are TRBV4-3 and TRBJ2-7; 8 positions match TRBD1. Germline trimming cut 0 bases from V and 3 bases from J; bases unmatched to any gene: 7. Germline V gene lookup returns CDR1 LGHNA and CDR2 YSLEER. This CDR3 has 16 residues. The CDR3 loop reads CASSQDTGRGLYEQYF. The CDR3 bases are TGCGCCAGCAGCCAAGATACTGGCAGGGGGCTCTACGAGCAGTACTTC.

This sequence joins TRBV29-1 and TRBJ2-2; 8 nucleotides align to TRBD2. Germline trimming cut 7 bases from V and 6 bases from J; bases unmatched to any gene: 10. CDR1 is SQVTM, CDR2 ANQGSEA, per germline. This CDR3 has 14 residues. CDR3 nucleotides: TGCAGCGGCGGTGCCGGGACTAGGCCCGGGGAGCTGTTTTTT. It codes for CSGGAGTRPGELFF.

The V and J genes are TRBV5-1 and TRBJ2-3, with D possibly called TRBD1 or TRBD2 (6 bases each). This CDR3 has 14 residues. Per germline, CDR1 SGHRS and CDR2 YFSETQ. Trimming stripped 4 bases from V and 6 bases from J, with 15 bases between. The DNA for the CDR3 is TGCGCCAGCAGCCGGGGGCGCGAGGCGGATACGCAGTATTTT. Translation: CASSRGREADTQYF.

This clone occurred once. The identical CDR3 is also encoded by other nucleotide sequences in the sample. The J gene is TRBJ1-1, the V gene TRBV29-1; D not certain. The CDR3 is 12 amino acids. The germline V gene encodes CDR1 SQVTM and CDR2 ANQGSEA. V was trimmed by 1 base and J by 1 base, leaving 4 bases between them. CDR3 DNA sequence: TGCAGCGTTGAAGTGGGGAACACTGAAGCTTTCTTT. This translates into CSVEVGNTEAFF.

V and J are TRBV23-1 and TRBJ2-5; 7 nucleotides agree with TRBD1. TRBV23-1 is an ORF for which the function is uncertain. The CDR3 runs 13 residues. V dropped 2 bases and J dropped 5; count of bases not matched to a gene: 2. Here the CDR3 DNA reads TGCGCCAGCAGTCAAGACAGGGTGGAGACCCAGTACTTC. Encoded protein: CASSQDRVETQYF.

The rearrangement joins TRBV30 to TRBJ1-2; TRBD1 might be the D (5 bases). This CDR3 region has 13 residues. From germline, CDR1 is GTSNPN and CDR2 SVGIG (reference sequence). Trimming pared 2 bases from V and 2 bases from J, leaving 9 bases between. CDR3 nucleotides: TGTGCCTGGAGTTATGGGGGGAACTATGGCTACACCTTC. The encoded protein is CAWSYGGNYGYTF.

The J gene is TRBJ1-6, the V gene TRBV27; the match to TRBD1 covers 11 bases. V lost 5 bases, J lost 6 bases, and 3 bases stayed unmatched. Per germline, CDR1 MNHEY and CDR2 SMNVEV (reference sequence). The CDR3 runs to 15 residues. The CDR3 reads CASSVGQGANSPLHF. CDR3 nucleotide sequence: TGTGCCAGCAGTGTTGGACAGGGGGCTAATTCACCCCTCCACTTT.

The J gene is TRBJ2-7, the V gene TRBV13, with TRBD1 as a possible D gene (5 bases). The ends were cut back, 4 bases at V and 0 bases at J, with 13 bases in the middle. The CDR3 is 15 residues long. From germline, CDR1 is PRHDT and CDR2 FYEKMQ (reference sequence). CDR3 loop: CASSSTVPSSYEQYF. The CDR3 nucleotides read TGTGCCAGCAGCTCGACAGTTCCTAGCTCCTACGAGCAGTACTTC.

The V and J genes are TRBV29-1 and TRBJ1-2; D not resolved. CDR1 is SQVTM, CDR2 ANQGSEA, per germline. The V gene lost 3 bases and the J gene lost 0 bases, with 8 bases spanning the gap. This CDR3 has 13 residues. As DNA, the CDR3 is TGCAGCGTTGATGAGCTATCTAACTATGGCTACACCTTC. It codes for CSVDELSNYGYTF.